This TCR beta chain was documented in a study of T cell responses to AZD1222 COVID-19 vaccine. The wider study: Pooled together were second doses at about 4 or about 12 weeks. Study-level results: Across spike, vaccine-associated CD4 TCRs were found, dominant at 160-218 and 743-854. Just 5 to 7 AZD1222 recipients tested seropositive at baseline.

This clone showed up just once. What it recognizes is unknown. Method: immunoSEQ multiplex PCR; TCRdb's copy keeps in-frame clones and lacks some. In the table there are 75,000 to 95,000 clones, nearly 90% of which are singletons. This CDR3 has 12 amino acids. Trimming left V 2 bases short and J 8 bases short, with 8 bases between. CDR1 and CDR2 from the germline V gene are SGHRS and YFSETQ. This receptor was identified in an adult in good health. The chain uses TRBV5-1 and TRBJ2-1; D not resolved. This specimen consisted of peripheral blood, obtained on day 0 of AZD1222 vaccination. The CDR3 bases are TGCGCCAGCAGCTTTAGTGGTTATGAGCAGTTCTTC. This translates into CASSFSGYEQFF.